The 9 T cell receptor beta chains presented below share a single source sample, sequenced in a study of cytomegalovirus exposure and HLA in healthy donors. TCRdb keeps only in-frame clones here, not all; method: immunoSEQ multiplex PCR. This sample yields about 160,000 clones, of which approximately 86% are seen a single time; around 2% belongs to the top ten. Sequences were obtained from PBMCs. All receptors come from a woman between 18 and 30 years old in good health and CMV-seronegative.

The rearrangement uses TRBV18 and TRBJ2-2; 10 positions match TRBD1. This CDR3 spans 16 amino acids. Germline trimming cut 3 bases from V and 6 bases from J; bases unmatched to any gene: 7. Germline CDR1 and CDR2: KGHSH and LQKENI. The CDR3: CASSPWTGGQAGELFF. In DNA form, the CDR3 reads TGTGCCAGCTCACCCTGGACAGGGGGTCAAGCCGGGGAGCTGTTTTTT.

In DNA form, the CDR3 reads TGTGCCAGCAGCTTGGGGCGGCTGAACACCCCCGGGGAGCTGTTTTTT. It yields the protein CASSLGRLNTPGELFF. The rearrangement uses TRBV5-6 and TRBJ2-2, with unresolved D. The CDR3 sequence is 16 residues long. Trimming left V 0 bases short and J 6 bases short, with 15 bases between. The V gene's germline CDR1 is SGHDT and CDR2 YYEEEE.

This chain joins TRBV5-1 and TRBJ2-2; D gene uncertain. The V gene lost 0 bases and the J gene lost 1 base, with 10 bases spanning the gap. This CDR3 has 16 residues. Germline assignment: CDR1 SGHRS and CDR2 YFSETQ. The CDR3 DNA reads TGCGCCAGCAGCTTGGCCTGGGCAGGGAACACCGGGGAGCTGTTTTTT. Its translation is CASSLAWAGNTGELFF.

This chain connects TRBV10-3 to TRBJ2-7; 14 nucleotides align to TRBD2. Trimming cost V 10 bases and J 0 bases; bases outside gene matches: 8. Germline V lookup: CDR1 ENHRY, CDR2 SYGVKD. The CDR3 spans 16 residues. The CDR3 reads CATSGLAGVFSYEQYF. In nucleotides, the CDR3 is TGTGCCACTTCGGGACTAGCGGGAGTTTTCTCCTACGAGCAGTACTTC.

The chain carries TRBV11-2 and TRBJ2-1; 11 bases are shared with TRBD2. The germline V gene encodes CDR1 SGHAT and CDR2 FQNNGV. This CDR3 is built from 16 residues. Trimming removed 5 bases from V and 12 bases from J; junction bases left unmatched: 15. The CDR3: CASSPFLAGGYAGQFF. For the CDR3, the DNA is TGTGCCAGCAGCCCATTTCTAGCGGGAGGTTACGCAGGGCAGTTCTTC.

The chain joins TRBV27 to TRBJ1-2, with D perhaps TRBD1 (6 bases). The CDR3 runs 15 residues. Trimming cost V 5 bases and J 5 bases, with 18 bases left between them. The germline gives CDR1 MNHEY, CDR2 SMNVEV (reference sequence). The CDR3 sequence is CASSGVGGARYGYTF. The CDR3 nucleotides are TGTGCCAGCAGTGGGGTCGGGGGGGCGAGGTATGGCTACACCTTC.

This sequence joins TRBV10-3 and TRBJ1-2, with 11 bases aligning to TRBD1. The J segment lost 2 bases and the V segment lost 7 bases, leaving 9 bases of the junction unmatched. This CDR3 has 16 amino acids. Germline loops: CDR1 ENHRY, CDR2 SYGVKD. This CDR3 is CAITLSRDRGNYGYTF. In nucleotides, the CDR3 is TGTGCCATCACATTGTCGAGGGACAGGGGGAACTATGGCTACACCTTC.

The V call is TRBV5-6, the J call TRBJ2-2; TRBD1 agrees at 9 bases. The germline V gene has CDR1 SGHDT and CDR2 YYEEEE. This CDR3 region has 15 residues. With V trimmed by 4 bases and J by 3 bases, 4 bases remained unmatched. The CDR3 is CASSQGQGDTGELFF. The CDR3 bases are TGTGCCAGCAGCCAGGGACAGGGCGACACCGGGGAGCTGTTTTTT.

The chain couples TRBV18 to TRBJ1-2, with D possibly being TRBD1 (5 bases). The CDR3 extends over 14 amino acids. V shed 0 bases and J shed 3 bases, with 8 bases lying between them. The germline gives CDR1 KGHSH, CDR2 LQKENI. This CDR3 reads CASSPPSQDYGYTF. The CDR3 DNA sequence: TGTGCCAGCTCACCACCGTCACAGGACTATGGCTACACCTTC. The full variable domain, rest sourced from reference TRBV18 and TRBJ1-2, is NAGVMQNPRHLVRRRGQEARLRCSPMKGHSHVYWYRQLPEEGLKFMVYLQKENIIDESGMPKERFSAEFPKEGPSILRIQQVVRGDSAAYFCASSPPSQDYGYTFGSGTRLTVV.